This TCR beta chain was recovered during a study of control samples from healthy donors and cancer patients. TCRdb's table, derived via immunoSEQ multiplex PCR, lists solely in-frame clones and lacks some. Of 120,000 to 150,000 clones in the sample, more than 85% were seen once. Unmatched junction bases numbered 5, after V lost 5 bases and J lost 3 bases. The CDR3 has 14 amino acids. From germline, CDR1 is SGHTA and CDR2 FQGTGA. Sample: blood. This TCR was recovered from a man aged 25-45 years in good health. This chain links TRBV7-3 with TRBJ1-1, with 8 bases that match TRBD1. This CDR3 is CASSTGQGDTEAFF. DNA of the CDR3: TGTGCCAGCAGCACCGGACAGGGAGACACTGAAGCTTTCTTT.